The 26 T cell receptor beta chains reported below all come from one sample, sequenced in a study of vaccination effects on CD4 cells after COVID-19. Their cognate antigens are unknown. Sequencing was performed with immunoSEQ multiplex PCR; in TCRdb, only in-frame clones are kept and a portion is missing. The profile covers roughly 64,000 clones, with about two thirds appearing a single time and around 21% taken by the ten largest. The authors isolated CD4+ T cells after ten to eleven days of culture. Sequencing was performed on CD4+ T cells from PBMCs cultured without peptide, taken before COVID-19 vaccination. All receptors come from a human donor who had a prior SARS-CoV-2 infection.

The chain combines TRBV5-1 with TRBJ2-1; tentative D call: TRBD2 (6 bases). The germline gives CDR1 SGHRS, CDR2 YFSETQ. This CDR3 is built from 16 residues. V was cut by 5 bases and J by 4 bases, with 19 bases left in between. CDR3 sequence reads: CASSKVGLGGYNEQFF. The CDR3 nucleotides are TGCGCCAGCAGTAAGGTCGGGTTGGGGGGATACAATGAGCAGTTCTTC.

The rearrangement uses TRBV9 and TRBJ2-1; D possibly matches TRBD1 or TRBD2 (5 bases each). V lost 3 bases to trimming and J lost 4 bases, with 8 bases between them. The CDR3 consists of 13 residues. The germline CDR1 and CDR2 sequences are SGDLS and YYNGEE. CDR3 in amino acids: CASSERGYNEQFF. The DNA for the CDR3 is TGTGCCAGCAGCGAGAGGGGATACAATGAGCAGTTCTTC.

The chain has TRBV7-2 and TRBJ2-5; the D is unclear. The V gene lost 1 base and the J gene lost 11 bases, with 11 bases spanning the gap. CDR1 and CDR2 from the germline V gene are SGHTA and FQGNSA. The CDR3 spans 12 residues. CDR3 sequence (DNA): TGTGCCAGCAGCTTAGTCTACGATAGGCAGTACTTC. Translated, it gives CASSLVYDRQYF.

The genes are TRBV18 and TRBJ1-6; 7 nucleotides match TRBD1. Germline V gene lookup returns CDR1 KGHSH and CDR2 LQKENI. Trimming at V came to 4 bases and at J to 4 bases, leaving 1 base not matched to a gene. The CDR3 length is 14 residues. This CDR3 reads CASSQGAYNSPLHF. The CDR3 DNA is TGTGCCAGCTCACAGGGGGCTTATAATTCACCCCTCCACTTT. Together with reference TRBV18 and TRBJ1-6, the CDR3 gives the full variable domain: NAGVMQNPRHLVRRRGQEARLRCSPMKGHSHVYWYRQLPEEGLKFMVYLQKENIIDESGMPKERFSAEFPKEGPSILRIQQVVRGDSAAYFCASSQGAYNSPLHFGNGTRLTVT.

J is TRBJ2-5 and V is TRBV7-2; no clear D. The CDR3 is 11 residues long. V was shortened by 3 bases and J by 1 base, with 0 bases between the two germline ends. Germline CDR1 SGHTA, CDR2 FQGNSA. The CDR3 region has the DNA TGTGCCAGCAGCTTCCAAGAGACCCAGTACTTC. It specifies CASSFQETQYF.

The table lists this clone with a few counts. CDR3 in amino acids: CASSRLENTGELFF. The CDR3 bases are TGCGCCAGCAGCCGACTAGAGAACACCGGGGAGCTGTTTTTT. The chain uses TRBV5-1 and TRBJ2-2, with D possibly matching TRBD2 (6 bases). V lost 4 bases to trimming and J lost 1 base, with 8 bases between them. The CDR3 has 14 amino acids. In germline, CDR1 is SGHRS, CDR2 YFSETQ. Based on the CDR3 plus reference TRBV5-1 and TRBJ2-2, the full variable domain is KAGVTQTPRYLIKTRGQQVTLSCSPISGHRSVSWYQQTPGQGLQFLFEYFSETQRNKGNFPGRFSGRQFSNSRSEMNVSTLELGDSALYLCASSRLENTGELFFGEGSRLTVL.

The rearrangement joins TRBV20-1 to TRBJ2-7, with D possibly being TRBD1 (5 bases). V dropped 3 bases and J dropped 2 bases, with 11 bases sitting between them. CDR3 length equals 13 residues. Germline CDR1 reads DFQATT; CDR2 reads SNEGSKA (reference sequence). The CDR3 here is CSASFHRTYEQYF. The CDR3 DNA reads as TGCAGTGCTAGTTTTCACAGGACCTACGAGCAGTACTTC.

The chain is built from TRBV3-1 (or the pseudogene TRBV3-2) and TRBJ1-2, with a tentative D call TRBD1 (5 bases). This CDR3 is 16 amino acids long. Trimming shortened V by 3 bases and J by 3 bases, and 17 bases separated the two germline ends. Germline lookup yields CDR1 LGHDT and CDR2 YNNKEL (reference sequence). In DNA, the CDR3 is TGTGCCAGCAGCCAGAGCGGGGGAGGGCCAGACTATGGCTACACCTTC. Amino acids: CASSQSGGGPDYGYTF.

A few counts support this clone. V is TRBV20-1 and J is TRBJ1-5; the match to TRBD1 covers 7 bases. Per germline, CDR1 DFQATT and CDR2 SNEGSKA (reference sequence). J gave up 4 bases and V 3 bases, and 12 bases lay outside the gene matches. This CDR3 region has 16 residues. The CDR3 protein is CSASRGGAFNNQPQHF. The CDR3 coding sequence is TGCAGTGCTAGTAGAGGGGGCGCTTTCAATAATCAGCCCCAGCATTTT.

The chain links TRBV10-3 to TRBJ2-1; 11 bases are shared with TRBD2. There are 15 residues in the CDR3. V trimming: 2 bases; J trimming: 9 bases; junction bases outside the gene matches: 6. Germline V gene lookup returns CDR1 ENHRY and CDR2 SYGVKD. The CDR3: CAISEPTTSGGEQFF. The CDR3 nucleotides read TGTGCCATCAGTGAGCCGACTACTAGCGGGGGTGAGCAGTTCTTC.

This chain links TRBV7-2 with TRBJ2-7; D gene ambiguous. The length of the CDR3 is 14 residues. Germline V gene sequence: CDR1 SGHTA, CDR2 FQGNSA. V lost 2 bases and J 2 bases, leaving 10 bases between the germline ends. This CDR3 reads CASSLTGKPYEQYF. The DNA for the CDR3 is TGTGCCAGCAGCTTAACGGGCAAACCCTACGAGCAGTACTTC.

The gene calls are TRBV18 and TRBJ1-1; D gene unclear. There are 13 residues in the CDR3. Deletions cut 7 bases from V and 13 bases from J, with 22 bases between. Germline V lookup: CDR1 KGHSH, CDR2 LQKENI. The CDR3 loop reads CASWSTSSNKLFF. Written as DNA, the CDR3 is TGTGCCAGCTGGTCTACCAGTTCGAACAAGCTTTTCTTT.

The chain joins TRBV28 to TRBJ2-3, with 9 bases that match TRBD2. CDR1 is MDHEN and CDR2 is SYDVKM in the germline V gene. The CDR3 is 16 amino acids. V shed 6 bases, J shed 6 bases, and the junction held 13 bases outside the gene matches. DNA of the CDR3: TGTGCCAGCAGCATCACTGGACTAGCGATTAGTGATACGCAGTATTTT. Translation: CASSITGLAISDTQYF.

The chain uses TRBV5-1 and TRBJ1-4; D unclear. This CDR3 has 14 amino acids. Germline V gene lookup returns CDR1 SGHRS and CDR2 YFSETQ. V was trimmed by 0 bases and J by 3 bases, leaving 6 bases between them. The DNA for the CDR3 is TGCGCCAGCAGCTTGGAAGGTCCTAATGAAAAACTGTTTTTT. This codes for CASSLEGPNEKLFF.

The chain couples TRBV6-2 or TRBV6-3 to TRBJ2-3; either TRBD1 or TRBD2 may fit D (5 bases each). Trimming took off 6 bases at V and 2 bases at J, with 12 bases between the two ends. The CDR3 loop spans 14 amino acids. Looked up from germline, CDR1 is MNHEY and CDR2 is SVGEGT. CDR3 loop: CASSSGLFTDTQYF. The CDR3 DNA reads as TGTGCCAGCAGCTCGGGGCTGTTCACAGATACGCAGTATTTT.

The rearrangement links TRBV6-1 to TRBJ1-2; D ambiguous. V gave up 7 bases and J gave up 9 bases, with 39 bases separating them. CDR1 is MNHNS, CDR2 SASEGT, per germline. This CDR3 spans 20 amino acids. For the CDR3, the DNA is TGTGCCAGCACTGAGCGGTTACGGGTCGGCAGGAAAAGAGGATTATATCGCTACACCTTC. Protein sequence: CASTERLRVGRKRGLYRYTF.

This rearrangement joins TRBV18 to TRBJ2-7; D might be TRBD1 (5 bases). This CDR3 spans 14 amino acids. The V end lost 4 bases, the J end lost 7 bases, and 17 bases lay between the germline ends. Looked up from germline, CDR1 is KGHSH and CDR2 is LQKENI. The CDR3 sequence is CASSLGAGSREQYF. CDR3 nucleotide sequence: TGTGCCAGCTCACTAGGGGCAGGGTCACGGGAGCAGTACTTC. The full variable domain, rest sourced from reference TRBV18 and TRBJ2-7, is NAGVMQNPRHLVRRRGQEARLRCSPMKGHSHVYWYRQLPEEGLKFMVYLQKENIIDESGMPKERFSAEFPKEGPSILRIQQVVRGDSAAYFCASSLGAGSREQYFGPGTRLTVT.

V usage is TRBV5-1 and J usage is TRBJ2-5; 12 nucleotides align to TRBD1. The germline V gene has CDR1 SGHRS and CDR2 YFSETQ. This CDR3 has 16 amino acids. V was clipped by 4 bases and J by 0 bases; unmatched bases: 4. CDR3 DNA: TGCGCCAGCAGCCCGGGGACAGGGGGCTACCAAGAGACCCAGTACTTC. It yields the protein CASSPGTGGYQETQYF.

CDR3 amino acids: CASSPYIGVLGPGETQYF. CDR3 bases: TGTGCCAGCAGCCCCTACATAGGGGTGTTGGGGCCTGGGGAGACCCAGTACTTC. V is TRBV3-1 (or the pseudogene TRBV3-2) and J is TRBJ2-5; D is perhaps TRBD1 (5 bases). The CDR3 covers 18 residues. The germline V gene encodes CDR1 LGHDT and CDR2 YNNKEL (reference sequence). V was clipped by 4 bases and J by 5 bases, with 26 bases between them.

The rearrangement uses TRBV5-6 and TRBJ2-1, with 8 bases that match TRBD2. Germline CDR1 SGHDT, CDR2 YYEEEE. The V gene end was trimmed by 3 bases and the J gene end by 7 bases; junction bases not matched to a gene: 9. This CDR3 is 15 amino acids long. The chain's CDR3 is CASSSPGLVRNEQFF. CDR3 sequence (DNA): TGTGCCAGCAGCTCGCCGGGACTAGTAAGGAATGAGCAGTTCTTC.

V and J are TRBV6-6 and TRBJ2-3; 8 bases are a match to TRBD2. The V gene end was trimmed by 5 bases and the J gene end by 4 bases; junction bases not matched to a gene: 14. The CDR3 has 17 amino acids. The germline gives CDR1 MNHNY, CDR2 SVGAGI (reference sequence). This chain's CDR3 is CASSPLSGAGDPDTQYF. Here the CDR3 DNA reads TGTGCCAGCAGTCCCCTTAGCGGGGCCGGGGACCCAGATACGCAGTATTTT.

The rearrangement joins TRBV2 to TRBJ2-7; TRBD1 aligns across 10 bases. V lost 7 bases, J lost 5 bases, and 8 bases stayed unmatched. Per the germline V gene, CDR1 is SNHLY and CDR2 is FYNNEI. The CDR3 consists of 14 residues. DNA for the CDR3: TGTGCCAGCACCCGACAGGGGGCGTTACACGAGCAGTACTTC. Amino acids: CASTRQGALHEQYF.

This chain connects TRBV4-2 to TRBJ2-3, with a tentative D call TRBD2 (6 bases). The CDR3 length is 16 residues. Germline V gene data show CDR1 as LGHNA and CDR2 as YNFKEQ. V was cut by 2 bases and J by 2 bases, with 14 bases left in between. The CDR3: CASSQSLGGSTDTQYF. CDR3 DNA sequence: TGTGCCAGCAGCCAATCGTTGGGGGGATCCACAGATACGCAGTATTTT.

There are a few counts of this clone. The rearrangement uses TRBV7-2 and TRBJ2-3; D gene unclear. This CDR3 has 14 amino acids. Germline CDR1 is SGHTA and CDR2 is FQGNSA. With 5 bases removed from V and 10 bases from J, the gap between germline ends came to 19 bases. CDR3 protein: CASSRVLSERAQYF. CDR3 nucleotides: TGTGCCAGCAGCCGCGTTCTGTCGGAAAGAGCGCAGTATTTT.

This clone showed up just a few times. The chain uses TRBV2 and TRBJ1-3, with 7 bases matching TRBD1. Germline CDR1 SNHLY, CDR2 FYNNEI. CDR3 length equals 15 residues. The ends lost 6 bases at V and 0 bases at J; junction bases unmatched: 5. This CDR3 reads CASRPWDSSGNTIYF. The CDR3, as DNA: TGTGCCAGCAGGCCTTGGGACAGCTCTGGAAACACCATATATTTT.

The gene calls are TRBV12-3 or TRBV12-4 and TRBJ2-1; no reliable D call. The CDR3 has 13 residues. The germline V and J ends were trimmed by 0 bases and 8 bases, with 8 bases remaining between them. The CDR3 region has the DNA TGTGCCAGCAGTTTAGCTGGATTTGATGAGCAGTTCTTC. It codes for CASSLAGFDEQFF.